This TCR beta chain appears in the sequencing data of a study of blood T cell repertoires in COVID-19. Study background: COVID-19 samples collected from the United States, Italy and Spain covered acute and convalescent phases. From T cells, B-cell-depleted T cells, or PBMCs came the material, which was cDNA or gDNA.

The V gene lost 5 bases and the J gene lost 12 bases, with 22 bases spanning the gap. CDR1 and CDR2 (germline): MNHEY, SVGAGI. The CDR3 runs 14 residues. Authors' processing steps: Amplifying reference gene primers gave estimates of nucleated cell counts. Measured with immunoSEQ multiplex PCR; TCRdb has only the in-frame clones, and not every one. V and J calls and clone size are as listed in that table; D and trimming were resolved from the DNA. There are under 150,000 clones in the sample; approximately 84% occur only once, and 17% lies in the top ten. This clonotype was sampled from a woman older than 75 with acute or convalescent COVID-19. The chain carries TRBV6-5 and TRBJ1-1; TRBD1 is a possible D gene (5 bases). Sequencing was done on a sample of peripheral blood. The CDR3 sequence: CASSRVAGQGEPFF. In DNA form, the CDR3 reads TGTGCCAGCAGTAGGGTCGCGGGGCAAGGCGAACCTTTCTTT.